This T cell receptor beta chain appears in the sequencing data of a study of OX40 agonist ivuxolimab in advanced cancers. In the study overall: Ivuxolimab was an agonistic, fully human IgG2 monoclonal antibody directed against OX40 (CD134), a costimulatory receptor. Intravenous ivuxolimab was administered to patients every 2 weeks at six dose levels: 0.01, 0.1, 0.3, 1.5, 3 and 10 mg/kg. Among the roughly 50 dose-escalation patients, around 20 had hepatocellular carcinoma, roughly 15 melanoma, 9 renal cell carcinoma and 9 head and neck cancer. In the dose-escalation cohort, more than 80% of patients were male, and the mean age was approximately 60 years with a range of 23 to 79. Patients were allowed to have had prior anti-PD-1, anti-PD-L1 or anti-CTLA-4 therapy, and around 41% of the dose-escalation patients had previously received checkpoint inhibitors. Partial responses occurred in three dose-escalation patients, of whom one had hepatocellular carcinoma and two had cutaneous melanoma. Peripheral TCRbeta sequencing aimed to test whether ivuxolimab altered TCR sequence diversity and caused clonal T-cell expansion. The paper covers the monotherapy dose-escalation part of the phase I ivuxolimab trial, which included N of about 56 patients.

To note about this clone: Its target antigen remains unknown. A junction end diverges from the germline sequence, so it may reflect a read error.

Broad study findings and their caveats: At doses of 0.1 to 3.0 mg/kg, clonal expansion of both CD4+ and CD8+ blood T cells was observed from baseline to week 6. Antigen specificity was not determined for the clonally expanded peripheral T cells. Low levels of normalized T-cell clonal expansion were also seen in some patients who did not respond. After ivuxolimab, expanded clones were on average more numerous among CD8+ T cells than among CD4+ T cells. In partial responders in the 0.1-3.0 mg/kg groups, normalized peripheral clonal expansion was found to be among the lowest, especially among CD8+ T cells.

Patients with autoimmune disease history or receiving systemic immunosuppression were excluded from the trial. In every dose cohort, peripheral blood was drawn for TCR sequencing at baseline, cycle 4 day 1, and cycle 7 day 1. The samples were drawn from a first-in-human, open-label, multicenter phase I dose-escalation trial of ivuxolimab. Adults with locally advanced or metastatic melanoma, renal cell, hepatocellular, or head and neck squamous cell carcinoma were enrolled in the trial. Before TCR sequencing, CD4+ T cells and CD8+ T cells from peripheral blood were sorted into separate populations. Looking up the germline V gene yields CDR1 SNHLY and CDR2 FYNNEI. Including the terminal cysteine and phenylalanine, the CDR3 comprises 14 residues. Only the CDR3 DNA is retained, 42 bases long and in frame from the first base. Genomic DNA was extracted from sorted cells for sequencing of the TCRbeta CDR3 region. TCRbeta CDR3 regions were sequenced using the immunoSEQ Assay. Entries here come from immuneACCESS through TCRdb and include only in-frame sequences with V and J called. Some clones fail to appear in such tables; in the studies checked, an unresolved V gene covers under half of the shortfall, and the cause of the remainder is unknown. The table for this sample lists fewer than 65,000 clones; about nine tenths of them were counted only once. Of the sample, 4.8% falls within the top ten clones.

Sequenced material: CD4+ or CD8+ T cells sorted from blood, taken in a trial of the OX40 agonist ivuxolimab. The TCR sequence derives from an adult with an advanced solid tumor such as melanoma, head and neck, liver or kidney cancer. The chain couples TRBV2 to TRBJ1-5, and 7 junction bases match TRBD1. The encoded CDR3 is CVSSELAGGQPQHF. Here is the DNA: TGTGTCAGCAGTGAGCTGGCAGGGGGACAGCCCCAGCATTTT.